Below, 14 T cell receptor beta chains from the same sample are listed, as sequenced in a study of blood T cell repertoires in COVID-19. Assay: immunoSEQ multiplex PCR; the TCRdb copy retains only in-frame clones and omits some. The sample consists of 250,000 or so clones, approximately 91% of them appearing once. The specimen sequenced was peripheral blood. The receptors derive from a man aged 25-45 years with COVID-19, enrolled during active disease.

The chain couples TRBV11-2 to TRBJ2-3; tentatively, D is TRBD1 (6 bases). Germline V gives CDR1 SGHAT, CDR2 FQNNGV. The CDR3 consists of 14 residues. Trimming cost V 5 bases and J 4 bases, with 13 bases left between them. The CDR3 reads CASSPEAGADTQYF. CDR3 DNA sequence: TGTGCCAGCAGCCCCGAGGCAGGGGCAGATACGCAGTATTTT.

The CDR3: CARQGPNTIYF. The CDR3 bases are TGTGCCAGACAGGGTCCAAACACCATATATTTT. This rearrangement joins TRBV19 to TRBJ1-3; tentative D call: TRBD1 (6 bases). V was pared by 9 bases and J by 6 bases, with 9 bases between. The CDR3 has 11 amino acids. Germline V gene sequence: CDR1 LNHDA, CDR2 SQIVND (reference sequence).

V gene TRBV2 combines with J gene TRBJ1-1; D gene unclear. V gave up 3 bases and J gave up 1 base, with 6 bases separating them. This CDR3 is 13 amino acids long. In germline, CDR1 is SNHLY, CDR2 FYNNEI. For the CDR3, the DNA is TGTGCCAGCAGTGATAATAGGAACACTGAAGCTTTCTTT. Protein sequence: CASSDNRNTEAFF.

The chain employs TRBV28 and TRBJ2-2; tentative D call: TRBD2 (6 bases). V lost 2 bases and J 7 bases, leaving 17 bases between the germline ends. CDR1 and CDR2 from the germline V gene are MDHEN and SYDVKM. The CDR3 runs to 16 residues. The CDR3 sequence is CASSLGLGGVGGELFF. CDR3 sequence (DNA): TGTGCCAGCAGTTTAGGGCTAGGAGGGGTCGGCGGGGAGCTGTTTTTT.

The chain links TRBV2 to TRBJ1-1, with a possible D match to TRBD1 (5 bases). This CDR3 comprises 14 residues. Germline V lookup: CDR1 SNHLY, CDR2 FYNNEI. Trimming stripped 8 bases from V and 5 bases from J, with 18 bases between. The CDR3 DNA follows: TGTGCCAGCGGGGGGATAATTTGGGGGACTGAAGCTTTCTTT. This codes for CASGGIIWGTEAFF.

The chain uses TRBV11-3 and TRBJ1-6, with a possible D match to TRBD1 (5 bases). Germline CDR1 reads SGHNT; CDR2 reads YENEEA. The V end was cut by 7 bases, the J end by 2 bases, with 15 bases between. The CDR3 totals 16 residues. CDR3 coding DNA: TGTGCCAGCACCCTTGGGGGGGAAACCTATAATTCACCCCTCCACTTT. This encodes CASTLGGETYNSPLHF.

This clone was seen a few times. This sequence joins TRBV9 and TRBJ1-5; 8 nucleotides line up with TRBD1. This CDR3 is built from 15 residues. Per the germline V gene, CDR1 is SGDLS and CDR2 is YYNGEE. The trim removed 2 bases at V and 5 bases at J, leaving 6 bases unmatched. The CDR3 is CASSVSDREDQPQHF. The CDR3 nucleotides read TGTGCCAGCAGCGTCTCGGACAGGGAGGATCAGCCCCAGCATTTT.

CDR3 loop: CAWSDRTGKYTDTQYF. The CDR3 DNA reads as TGTGCCTGGAGTGACCGGACAGGGAAGTACACAGATACGCAGTATTTT. The rearrangement links TRBV30 to TRBJ2-3, with 8 bases fitting TRBD1. The CDR3 loop spans 16 amino acids. V shed 1 base, J shed 2 bases, and the junction held 8 bases outside the gene matches. CDR1 is GTSNPN, CDR2 SVGIG, per germline (reference sequence).

The CDR3 DNA reads TGCAGTGCCAGTAGACAGGGGCGCCAAGAGACCCAGTACTTC. It is translated as CSASRQGRQETQYF. The rearrangement uses TRBV20-1 and TRBJ2-5; TRBD1 aligns across 8 bases. The trim removed 6 bases at V and 1 base at J, leaving 7 bases unmatched. The germline CDR1 and CDR2 sequences are DFQATT and SNEGSKA (reference sequence). This CDR3 is built from 14 residues.

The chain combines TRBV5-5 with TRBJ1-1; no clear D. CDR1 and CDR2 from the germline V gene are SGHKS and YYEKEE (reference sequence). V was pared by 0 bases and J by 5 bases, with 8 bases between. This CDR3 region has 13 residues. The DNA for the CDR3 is TGTGCCAGCAGCTTGGGAGGGAGGACTGAAGCTTTCTTT. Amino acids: CASSLGGRTEAFF.

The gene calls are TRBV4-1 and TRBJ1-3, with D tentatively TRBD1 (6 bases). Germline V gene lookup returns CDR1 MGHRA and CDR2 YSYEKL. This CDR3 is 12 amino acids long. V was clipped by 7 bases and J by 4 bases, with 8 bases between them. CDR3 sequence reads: CASKGDGNTIYF. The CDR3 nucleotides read TGCGCCAGCAAGGGGGACGGAAACACCATATATTTT.

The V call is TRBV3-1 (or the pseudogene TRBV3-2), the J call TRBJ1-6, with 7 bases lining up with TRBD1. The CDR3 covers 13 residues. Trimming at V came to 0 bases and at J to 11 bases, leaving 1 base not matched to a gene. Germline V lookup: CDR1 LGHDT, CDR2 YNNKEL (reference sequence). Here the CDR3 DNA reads TGTGCCAGCAGCCAAGAGACAGGGACACCCCTCCACTTT. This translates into CASSQETGTPLHF.

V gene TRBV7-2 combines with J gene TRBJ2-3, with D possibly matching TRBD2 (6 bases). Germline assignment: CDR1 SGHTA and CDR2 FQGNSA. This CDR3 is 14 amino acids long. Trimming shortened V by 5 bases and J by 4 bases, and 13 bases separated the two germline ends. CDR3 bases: TGTGCCAGCAGCCTCGGACTACCCCCAGATACGCAGTATTTT. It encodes CASSLGLPPDTQYF.

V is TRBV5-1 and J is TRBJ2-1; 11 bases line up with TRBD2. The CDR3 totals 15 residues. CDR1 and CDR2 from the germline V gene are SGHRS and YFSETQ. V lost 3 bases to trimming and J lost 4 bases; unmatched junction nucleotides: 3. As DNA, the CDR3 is TGCGCCAGCAGCTCGGGACTAGCGGCTTACAATGAGCAGTTCTTC. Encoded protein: CASSSGLAAYNEQFF.